The 14 T cell receptor beta chains reported below all come from one sample, sequenced in a study of graft-versus-host responses after intestinal transplantation (dated by TCRdb to the early 2020s). The library was prepared using the immunoSEQ multiplex PCR assay. The clones in this table, taken by TCRdb from immuneACCESS, are in-frame only. Not every clone is retained; where verified, under half of the shortfall comes from an unresolved V gene, and the cause of the rest is unknown. The sample data list about 130,000 clones, and around nine tenths of these were observed just once. Clones ranked in the top ten supply over 0.15% of the sample. Taken with the paper, the label for time point translates to: cells obtained before transplantation from donor or recipient. No antigen is known for these receptors. The source was unstimulated CD4+ T cells sorted from spleen or lymph node cells, collected before intestinal transplant. The receptors derive from a human donor who received an intestinal transplant.

The chain is built from TRBV4-2 and TRBJ1-4, with 7 nucleotides matching TRBD1. CDR1 is LGHNA and CDR2 is YNFKEQ in the germline V gene. This CDR3 has 15 amino acids. The junction had 5 bases not matched to a gene; V was cut back by 2 bases and J by 5 bases. The CDR3 DNA reads as TGTGCCAGCAGCCAATTTAGGGACAGAAATGAAAAACTGTTTTTT. Translation gives CASSQFRDRNEKLFF.

This clone has a single count. This chain connects TRBV28 to TRBJ1-2; possibly TRBD1 for D (6 bases). V lost 6 bases to trimming and J lost 0 bases, with 8 bases between them. From germline, CDR1 is MDHEN and CDR2 SYDVKM. The CDR3 loop spans 13 amino acids. The CDR3 nucleotides read TGTGCCAGCAGGCAGGGGTCTAACTATGGCTACACCTTC. Protein: CASRQGSNYGYTF.

V and J are TRBV11-2 and TRBJ2-3; 12 bases are shared with TRBD2. This CDR3 is built from 16 residues. The V gene's germline CDR1 is SGHAT and CDR2 FQNNGV. With V trimmed by 5 bases and J by 3 bases, 6 bases remained unmatched. CDR3 amino acids: CASSLLAGGITDTQYF. The DNA for the CDR3 is TGTGCCAGCAGCCTACTAGCGGGGGGTATAACAGATACGCAGTATTTT.

The chain has TRBV11-2 and TRBJ1-2, with 8 bases aligning to TRBD1. Germline trimming cut 3 bases from V and 4 bases from J; bases unmatched to any gene: 13. CDR1 is SGHAT, CDR2 FQNNGV, per germline. The CDR3 consists of 17 residues. This CDR3 reads CASSLGPDRGGFYGYTF. The CDR3 DNA is TGTGCCAGCAGCTTGGGGCCTGACAGGGGAGGGTTCTATGGCTACACCTTC.

The V call is TRBV5-4, the J call TRBJ2-1; 11 nucleotides agree with TRBD1. The V gene's germline CDR1 is SGHNT and CDR2 YYREEE (reference sequence). CDR3 size: 15 residues. V lost 4 bases, J lost 2 bases, and 2 bases stayed unmatched. CDR3 in DNA: TGTGCCAGCAGCAAGGACAGGGGGCCCTACAATGAGCAGTTCTTC. This codes for CASSKDRGPYNEQFF.

The V call is TRBV6-1, the J call TRBJ1-1; a weak D match, TRBD1 (5 bases). Germline V lookup: CDR1 MNHNS, CDR2 SASEGT. The CDR3 is made up of 14 amino acids. The V and J ends lost 5 bases and 10 bases respectively, with 20 bases between them. The CDR3 region is CASSPQTASGRAFF. The CDR3 region has the DNA TGTGCCAGCAGTCCTCAGACAGCTTCGGGACGAGCTTTCTTT.

The chain has TRBV19 and TRBJ2-7, with 10 bases matching TRBD2. Germline V CDR1 and CDR2: LNHDA, SQIVND (reference sequence). Trimming cost V 4 bases and J 4 bases; bases outside gene matches: 7. The CDR3 has 15 amino acids. The CDR3 nucleotides read TGTGCCAGTAGTAGCGCTAGCGGGGGTGTTTACGAGCAGTACTTC. This gives the protein CASSSASGGVYEQYF.

Turning to this clone: The sample holds other DNA sequences that translate to the same CDR3. The chain combines TRBV5-1 with TRBJ2-1; D unclear. The CDR3 runs to 14 residues. Germline loops: CDR1 SGHRS, CDR2 YFSETQ. V gave up 0 bases and J gave up 4 bases, with 8 bases separating them. CDR3 in amino acids: CASSLVGQYNEQFF. The CDR3 DNA reads as TGCGCCAGCAGCTTGGTAGGTCAGTACAATGAGCAGTTCTTC.

The chain links TRBV18 to TRBJ2-7, with D tentatively TRBD1 or TRBD2 (5 bases each). Trimming cost V 1 base and J 2 bases, with 9 bases left between them. The V gene's germline CDR1 is KGHSH and CDR2 LQKENI. This CDR3 comprises 14 residues. CDR3 nucleotide sequence: TGTGCCAGCTCACCACAGGGACCTCCCTACGAGCAGTACTTC. Its translation: CASSPQGPPYEQYF.

V gene TRBV7-9 combines with J gene TRBJ2-3; D gene ambiguous. The CDR3 has 14 amino acids. V shed 0 bases and J shed 4 bases, with 8 bases lying between them. Germline V gene sequence: CDR1 SEHNR, CDR2 FQNEAQ (reference sequence). This CDR3 is CASSLAGIPDTQYF. The DNA of the CDR3 is TGTGCCAGCAGCTTAGCGGGGATTCCAGATACGCAGTATTTT. Combining the CDR3 with reference TRBV7-9 and TRBJ2-3 gives the whole variable domain DTGVSQNPRHKITKRGQNVTFRCDPISEHNRLYWYRQTLGQGPEFLTYFQNEAQLEKSRLLSDRFSAERPKGSFSTLEIQRTEQGDSAMYLCASSLAGIPDTQYFGPGTRLTVL.

The chain couples TRBV7-9 to TRBJ1-2; 7 nucleotides match TRBD1. The CDR3 consists of 14 residues. CDR1 is SEHNR and CDR2 is FQNEAQ in the germline V gene (reference sequence). J was trimmed by 8 bases and V by 2 bases; bases with no gene match: 8. This CDR3 is CASSLPDRVEGYTF. Here the CDR3 DNA reads TGTGCCAGCAGCTTACCCGACAGGGTCGAGGGCTACACCTTC.

This chain uses TRBV12-5 with TRBJ2-5, with a possible D match to TRBD2 (7 bases). Germline values: CDR1 LGHNT, CDR2 FRNRAP. V lost 5 bases, J lost 1 base, and 17 bases lay in between. The CDR3 totals 16 residues. The CDR3 reads CASGLGRGGSQETQYF. In nucleotides, the CDR3 is TGTGCTAGTGGTCTTGGGAGGGGGGGCTCCCAAGAGACCCAGTACTTC.

This clone was counted once. The chain joins TRBV5-6 to TRBJ1-5, with a tentative D call TRBD1 (6 bases). Germline values: CDR1 SGHDT, CDR2 YYEEEE. Deletions cut 2 bases from V and 8 bases from J, with 20 bases between. The CDR3 length is 16 residues. CDR3: CASSLSRDNQRKPQHF. The CDR3 DNA reads TGTGCCAGCAGCTTAAGCCGGGACAACCAAAGAAAGCCCCAGCATTTT.

The chain recombines TRBV18 with TRBJ2-5; D unclear. The V gene's germline CDR1 is KGHSH and CDR2 LQKENI. This CDR3 region has 13 residues. The V end lost 0 bases, the J end lost 5 bases, and 7 bases lay between the germline ends. The CDR3 DNA reads TGTGCCAGCTCACCACCTTTCCGGGAGACCCAGTACTTC. Amino acids: CASSPPFRETQYF.